This section outlines one TCR beta chain sequence together with its context. Stated time point: blood 4 weeks post-SBRT, at nephrectomy. Treatment of the sample: 15 Gy SBRT to primary tumor, nephrectomy 4 weeks later. The V end was cut by 3 bases, the J end by 0 bases, with 10 bases between. This CDR3 is built from 15 residues. The V gene's germline CDR1 is SGHDT and CDR2 YYEEEE. Profiled with immunoSEQ multiplex PCR; TCRdb holds only in-frame clones, not every one. The table shows under 200,000 clones, with 88% occurring only once. The sample comes from a study of radiation and T cells in renal cell carcinoma.

Material: blood, obtained from a patient whose treatment included radiotherapy and nephrectomy. The receptor's source is a woman aged 45-65 years with renal cell carcinoma. The chain employs TRBV5-6 and TRBJ1-3; unclear D gene. Here the CDR3 DNA reads TGTGCCAGCAGCTCCCGACAAGCCTCTGGAAACACCATATATTTT. Its protein is CASSSRQASGNTIYF.